These T cell receptor beta chains were read from a single sample in a study of T cell repertoires in cytomegalovirus infection. TCRdb independently ran MiXCR on the reads; one entry per CDR3 protein. The repertoire includes roughly 760,000 distinct CDR3 sequences, 35% to 45% of them detected once, and more than 2.5% sits in the top ten. Sequencing was done on a sample of PBMCs. These receptors were taken from a human donor in good health (CMV status not recorded). Some clones in this sample may be carry-over from other donors' samples. CDR3s include the opening cysteine and the closing phenylalanine or tryptophan. Each record gives: clone size, D gene, J gene, V gene, CDR3 DNA, CDR3 protein. The D gene is left open where the match is weak. Expanded clones are given a class, and other clones once, few, many or no size at all.

>-|-|TRBJ1-6|TRBV20-1
TGCAGTGCTCCTCGGGACACCACCTTTAGAAATTCACCCCTCCACTTT
CSAPRDTTFRNSPLHF
>few|-|TRBJ1-1|TRBV7-9
TGTGCCAGCAGCACCCGGGGGGGGTCGGGTTCTGAAGCTTTCTTT
CASSTRGGSGSEAFF
>-|TRBD2|TRBJ2-1|TRBV12-3/TRBV12-4
TGTGCCAGCAGTTTAGGGGGGACTAGCGGGAATGTGTATGAGCAGTTCTTC
CASSLGGTSGNVYEQFF
>-|TRBD1|TRBJ1-4|TRBV5-1
TGCGCCAGCAGCTTGGGGGACAGGGGAAGTGAAAAACTGTTTTTT
CASSLGDRGSEKLFF
>few|-|TRBJ1-1|TRBV7-2
TGTGCCAGCAGCTGGGGGGAGACAGGGAACACTGAAGCTTTCTTT
CASSWGETGNTEAFF
>few|-|TRBJ1-6|TRBV27
TGTGCCAGCAGTTTACGCTTCGGAAGCTCCTATAATTCACCCCTCCACTTT
CASSLRFGSSYNSPLHF
>few|TRBD1|TRBJ1-1|TRBV12-3/TRBV12-4
TGTGCCAGCAGACAGGGGGGGGTGAACACTGAAGCTTTCTTT
CASRQGGVNTEAFF
>-|-|TRBJ1-1|TRBV6-2/TRBV6-3
TGTTCCAGCAGTTACCGGACCGTTCCATCAGCTTTCTTT
CSSSYRTVPSAFF
>few|-|TRBJ2-7|TRBV12-3/TRBV12-4
TGTGCCAGCAGCCCGACAGAACTCTACGAGCAGTACTTC
CASSPTELYEQYF
>-|-|TRBJ1-2|TRBV11-2
TGTGCCAGCAGCCTCCGGGAAAGAAGTTACTATGGCTACACCTTC
CASSLRERSYYGYTF
>-|-|TRBJ1-3|TRBV6-5
TGTGCCAGCAGTAAAAGAAACACCATATATTTT
CASSKRNTIYF
>-|TRBD1|TRBJ1-1|TRBV2
TGTGCCAGCAGTGCGGACAGGGTAATTGAAGCTTTCTTT
CASSADRVIEAFF
>many|TRBD2|TRBJ2-1|TRBV7-8
TGTGCCAGCACCCCGGGGCGGGAGTTGCGAAATGAGCAGTTCTTC
CASTPGRELRNEQFF
>-|-|TRBJ2-5|TRBV7-2
TGTGCCAGCAGCTCCAAAGGGACCCAGTACTTC
CASSSKGTQYF
>-|-|TRBJ2-3|TRBV19
TGTGCCAGTAGGGGATCGGCAGGGAGCACAGATACGCAGTATTTT
CASRGSAGSTDTQYF
>-|-|TRBJ2-7|TRBV11-2
TGTGCCAGCAGCTTAGGACAACCCGAGCAGTACTTC
CASSLGQPEQYF
>few|-|TRBJ1-5|TRBV25-1
TGTGCCAGCAGTGAAGGGGTCCATAGCAATCAGCCCCAGCATTTT
CASSEGVHSNQPQHF
>-|-|TRBJ1-1|TRBV7-6
TGTGCCAGAAGCTTAACTAAGGGCACTGAATCTTTCTTT
CARSLTKGTESFF
>few|-|TRBJ1-1|TRBV28
TGTGCCAGCAGTTTGGGCGGGGGTATTGAAGCTTTCTTT
CASSLGGGIEAFF
>-|-|TRBJ2-2|TRBV11-2
TGTGCCAGCAGCTTAGGCTGGGGGGACGTAAACACCGGGGAGCTGTTTTTT
CASSLGWGDVNTGELFF
>-|-|TRBJ1-2|TRBV6-6
TGTGCCAGCAGTTCAGCTCCTGGGGGGGAAGCTAACTATGGCTACACCTTC
CASSSAPGGEANYGYTF
>-|-|TRBJ1-5|TRBV19
TGTGCCAGTACCTCCAGGGACGTTCCGGTGGACTACCAGCCCCAGCATTTT
CASTSRDVPVDYQPQHF
>once|-|TRBJ1-1|TRBV11-2
TGTGCCAGCAGCTTAGAGCCGACGGCAACTGAAGCTTTCTTT
CASSLEPTATEAFF
>few|-|TRBJ2-7|TRBV7-8
TGTGCCAGCAGCCCCCGGGTAGGGGGGGGATACGAGCAGTACTTC
CASSPRVGGGYEQYF
>-|TRBD2|TRBJ2-7|TRBV28
TGTGCCAGCAGCCCCGGGCCAGGGAGGGTGGTAGGCTCCTACGAGCAGTACTTC
CASSPGPGRVVGSYEQYF
>-|-|TRBJ1-6|TRBV6-1
TGTGCCAGCAGCCAGCACCCAACACCCCTCCACTTT
CASSQHPTPLHF
>few|-|TRBJ2-5|TRBV4-1
TGCGCCAGCAGCCAAGCCGTGGACCGACTCCAGTACTTC
CASSQAVDRLQYF
>few|-|TRBJ2-6|TRBV19
TGTGCCAGTAGCCCAGGAGCCTCTGGGGCCAACGTCCTGACTTTC
CASSPGASGANVLTF
>-|-|TRBJ1-2|TRBV19
TGTGCCAGTAGTATTCTCCGGGCGAAGAATGGCTACACCTTC
CASSILRAKNGYTF
>-|-|TRBJ2-3|TRBV7-9
TGTGCCAGCAGCTTAAGGCACAGGGACACAGATACGCAGTATTTT
CASSLRHRDTDTQYF
>few|-|TRBJ2-3|TRBV12-3/TRBV12-4
TGTGCCAGCAGTTTTCCCCCACCGACTAGTAAGCAGTATTTT
CASSFPPPTSKQYF
>few|TRBD2|TRBJ2-1|TRBV7-2
TGTGCCAGCAGCCGGCCCGGGACTACATTTTCCCTCAATGAGCAGTTCTTC
CASSRPGTTFSLNEQFF
>-|-|TRBJ1-2|TRBV29-1
TGCAGCGTTTACAACCTACAGGGATATGGCTACACCTTC
CSVYNLQGYGYTF
>many|-|TRBJ2-7|TRBV12-3/TRBV12-4
TGTGCCAGCAGTTTTTCGTGGCGGGAATACGAGCAGTACTTC
CASSFSWREYEQYF
>once|TRBD1|TRBJ1-2|TRBV19
TGTGCCAGTAGTAAACCGGGACAGCTATATTGCTACACCTTC
CASSKPGQLYCYTF
>few|-|TRBJ1-1|TRBV11-2
TGTGCCAGCCGCCTCGGAAGGGAAGGCACTGAAGCTTTCTTT
CASRLGREGTEAFF
>few|-|TRBJ2-7|TRBV7-9
TGTGCCAGCAGCATCACTCGACTAGCCTACGAGCAGTACTTC
CASSITRLAYEQYF
>-|TRBD1|TRBJ1-1|TRBV19
TGTGCCAGTAGTATAAAAGGGGACAGGGGCACGCGGGGCACTGAAGCTTTCTTT
CASSIKGDRGTRGTEAFF
>-|TRBD2|TRBJ2-5|TRBV28
TGTGCCAGCAGTTTTGGGATCACTAGCGGGGGGGAAGAGACCCAGTACTTC
CASSFGITSGGEETQYF
>once|-|TRBJ1-5|TRBV4-1
TGCGCCAGCAGCCAAGATTTAAGTGAAGACGGCAATCAGCCCCAGCATTTT
CASSQDLSEDGNQPQHF
>-|TRBD2|TRBJ2-1|TRBV6-1
TGTGCCAGCAGTGAATTTCTAGCGGGTTACAATGAGCAGTTCTTC
CASSEFLAGYNEQFF
>-|TRBD2|TRBJ2-5|TRBV6-5
TGTGCCAGCAGTTACTCGCCACCGGGACTAGCGGGAGGGCCGGGGGAGACCCAGTACTTC
CASSYSPPGLAGGPGETQYF
>-|TRBD1|TRBJ1-1|TRBV28
TGTGCCAGCATTTTCCTCGGGACAGCGCTCAGGGGGACTGAAGCTTTCTTT
CASIFLGTALRGTEAFF
>few|-|TRBJ2-3|TRBV2
TGTGCCAGCAGAGGGGGTTTAGGACGTACTAGCACAGATACGCAGTATTTT
CASRGGLGRTSTDTQYF
>few|-|TRBJ1-1|TRBV11-2
TGTGCCAGCAGCTTAGGCCAGCTCATGAACACTGAAGCTTTCTTT
CASSLGQLMNTEAFF
>-|-|TRBJ2-3|TRBV30
TGTGCCTGGAGTGCTCTCCGCGATAAGCAGTATTTT
CAWSALRDKQYF
>few|-|TRBJ2-1|TRBV19
TGTGCCAGTAGACGACATAGCGCCCCGGGGGGCCCGAAAAGCTCCTACAATGAGCAGTTCTTC
CASRRHSAPGGPKSSYNEQFF
>-|TRBD1|TRBJ2-7|TRBV4-2
TGTGCCAGCAGCCAGACCGGACAGGGGGCTCGGGAGCAGTACTTC
CASSQTGQGAREQYF
>few|-|TRBJ2-3|TRBV20-1
TGCAGTGCTAGCGGAGGCCCCTACACAGATACGCAGTATTTT
CSASGGPYTDTQYF
>-|-|TRBJ1-1|TRBV27
TGTGCCAGCAGTTCCCCTTCCGGGCCCCAACGAGAAGCTTTCTTT
CASSSPSGPQREAFF
>-|TRBD2|TRBJ2-7|TRBV7-2
TGTGCCAGCAGCTTAGGGTACGGGGGGAGGAGCTCCTACGAGCAGTACTTC
CASSLGYGGRSSYEQYF
>few|-|TRBJ1-5|TRBV5-6
TGTGCCAGTTCGCGGACCCGGACGGGCAATCAGCCCCAGCATTTT
CASSRTRTGNQPQHF
>-|TRBD1|TRBJ2-7|TRBV18
TGTGCCAGCTCCGGGACAGGGGGCGGCGAGCAGTACTTC
CASSGTGGGEQYF
>-|TRBD1|TRBJ1-4|TRBV7-4
TGTGCCAGCAGCACATGGGACAGCCGAAATGAAAAACTGTTTTTT
CASSTWDSRNEKLFF